What follows are 20 T cell receptor beta chains derived from one specimen sequenced in a study of T cell responses to AZD1222 COVID-19 vaccine. Profiling relied on immunoSEQ multiplex PCR, and the TCRdb table lists in-frame clones only, not all of them. The sample contains roughly 160,000 clones, about 93% of which appear only once. The source was peripheral blood, collected on day 0 of AZD1222 vaccination. The receptors were gathered from an adult in good health.

This chain connects TRBV6-5 to TRBJ1-4; D perhaps matches TRBD1 (5 bases). V was trimmed by 4 bases and J by 8 bases, leaving 14 bases between them. Germline CDR1 and CDR2: MNHEY and SVGAGI. The CDR3 has 14 amino acids. CDR3 nucleotides: TGTGCCAGCAGTTCACAGGCGCTCGGGGAAAAACTGTTTTTT. Translating gives CASSSQALGEKLFF.

The gene calls are TRBV4-1 and TRBJ2-1; weak D call: TRBD1 (6 bases). This CDR3 region has 17 residues. CDR1 and CDR2 from the germline V gene are MGHRA and YSYEKL. V dropped 0 bases and J dropped 3 bases, with 15 bases sitting between them. This CDR3 reads CASSQDLWTVNYNEQFF. The CDR3 nucleotides are TGCGCCAGCAGCCAAGATCTTTGGACAGTCAACTACAATGAGCAGTTCTTC.

The chain employs TRBV5-1 and TRBJ2-5; 7 bases fit TRBD1. V lost 6 bases to trimming and J lost 5 bases; unmatched junction nucleotides: 13. Germline CDR1 and CDR2: SGHRS and YFSETQ. This CDR3 is built from 15 residues. The CDR3 nucleotides read TGCGCCAGCACTATGAGGGACAGAAGGGCGGAGACCCAGTACTTC. Encoded protein: CASTMRDRRAETQYF. Looking up the rest from reference TRBV5-1 and TRBJ2-5 gives the full variable domain: KAGVTQTPRYLIKTRGQQVTLSCSPISGHRSVSWYQQTPGQGLQFLFEYFSETQRNKGNFPGRFSGRQFSNSRSEMNVSTLELGDSALYLCASTMRDRRAETQYFGPGTRLLVL.

The chain uses TRBV9 and TRBJ2-1; tentative D call: TRBD2 (6 bases). The CDR3 runs to 15 residues. V lost 0 bases, J lost 8 bases, and 15 bases lay in between. Germline CDR1 is SGDLS and CDR2 is YYNGEE. The CDR3 is CASSVAPSSGDEQFF. In DNA form, the CDR3 reads TGTGCCAGCAGCGTAGCCCCATCTTCGGGGGATGAGCAGTTCTTC.

The V gene is TRBV6-4, the J gene TRBJ2-3; 7 bases line up with TRBD2. Germline V lookup: CDR1 MRHNA, CDR2 SNTAGT. This CDR3 is 14 amino acids long. With 2 bases clipped from V and 4 bases from J, the junction kept 3 bases outside the gene matches. The CDR3 sequence is CASSDRGGADTQYF. The CDR3 DNA is TGTGCCAGCAGTGACCGTGGGGGGGCAGATACGCAGTATTTT.

This chain connects TRBV4-1 to TRBJ2-7, with D maybe TRBD1 (5 bases). CDR1 and CDR2 from the germline V gene are MGHRA and YSYEKL. The length of the CDR3 is 14 residues. The ends were cut back, 3 bases at V and 5 bases at J, with 14 bases in the middle. The CDR3 protein is CASSHVQGINEQYF. CDR3 in DNA: TGCGCCAGCAGCCACGTCCAGGGAATCAACGAGCAGTACTTC.

The chain employs TRBV5-4 and TRBJ2-2; no reliable D call. This CDR3 comprises 16 residues. Trimming removed 1 base at V and 2 bases at J, with 12 bases between. Germline V lookup: CDR1 SGHNT, CDR2 YYREEE (reference sequence). The CDR3 region has the DNA TGTGCCAGCAGCTTGATGCGACGCTCAAACACCGGGGAGCTGTTTTTT. Its protein is CASSLMRRSNTGELFF.

The chain is built from TRBV28 and TRBJ1-5; D gene ambiguous. CDR1 and CDR2 (germline): MDHEN, SYDVKM. This CDR3 region has 14 residues. The chain's CDR3 is CATNFNGGNQPQHF. The CDR3 bases are TGTGCGACCAACTTTAACGGGGGCAATCAGCCCCAGCATTTT. Using reference TRBV28 and TRBJ1-5 for the parts outside the CDR3, the full variable domain is DVKVTQSSRYLVKRTGEKVFLECVQDMDHENMFWYRQDPGLGLRLIYFSYDVKMKEKGDIPEGYSVSREKKERFSLILESASTNQTSMYLCATNFNGGNQPQHFGDGTRLSIL.

This clone came up once. This chain joins TRBV18 and TRBJ2-2; 11 bases agree with TRBD1. CDR3 length: 18 amino acids. The germline gives CDR1 KGHSH, CDR2 LQKENI. With 5 bases clipped from V and 2 bases from J, the junction kept 10 bases outside the gene matches. This chain's CDR3 is CASSKDRGPKYNTGELFF. In DNA form, the CDR3 reads TGTGCCAGCTCAAAGGACAGGGGGCCCAAATACAACACCGGGGAGCTGTTTTTT.

This rearrangement joins TRBV19 to TRBJ2-7; the D gene is possibly TRBD1 (6 bases). The germline V gene has CDR1 LNHDA and CDR2 SQIVND (reference sequence). The CDR3 contains 17 residues. V was trimmed by 8 bases and J by 2 bases, leaving 25 bases between them. In DNA, the CDR3 is TGTGCCAGTTCCCGACGCCAACCCACTCAGGGGCCCTACGAGCAGTACTTC. The encoded protein is CASSRRQPTQGPYEQYF.

V and J are TRBV10-1 and TRBJ1-1; D is unresolved. The germline gives CDR1 WNHNN, CDR2 SYGVQD (reference sequence). CDR3 length: 13 residues. Trimming cost V 3 bases and J 5 bases, with 10 bases left between them. CDR3 amino acids: CASSDRLGTEAFF. The CDR3, as DNA: TGCGCCAGCAGTGATCGTCTTGGGACTGAAGCTTTCTTT.

The rearrangement links TRBV28 to TRBJ2-7; possible D gene TRBD1, 5 bases. The CDR3 length is 13 residues. Germline CDR1 and CDR2: MDHEN and SYDVKM. Trimming cost V 5 bases and J 3 bases, with 11 bases left between them. The chain's CDR3 is CASSRYRLYEQYF. The CDR3 DNA reads as TGTGCCAGCAGTCGATACAGGCTCTACGAGCAGTACTTC. Combining the CDR3 with reference TRBV28 and TRBJ2-7 gives the whole variable domain DVKVTQSSRYLVKRTGEKVFLECVQDMDHENMFWYRQDPGLGLRLIYFSYDVKMKEKGDIPEGYSVSREKKERFSLILESASTNQTSMYLCASSRYRLYEQYFGPGTRLTVT.

The gene calls are TRBV3-1 (or the pseudogene TRBV3-2) and TRBJ1-1; D is ambiguous. V shed 0 bases and J shed 11 bases, with 7 bases lying between them. CDR1 is LGHDT, CDR2 YNNKEL, per germline (reference sequence). CDR3 length: 11 amino acids. CDR3 coding DNA: TGTGCCAGCAGCCAAGATTGGGAGGCTTTCTTT. Protein: CASSQDWEAFF.

The chain carries TRBV2 and TRBJ1-3; D ambiguous. Trimming removed 3 bases at V and 3 bases at J, with 3 bases between. The V gene's germline CDR1 is SNHLY and CDR2 FYNNEI. This CDR3 is built from 12 residues. CDR3 protein: CASSDNGNTIYF. Here the CDR3 DNA reads TGTGCCAGCAGTGATAATGGAAACACCATATATTTT.

The chain uses TRBV14 and TRBJ2-6, with D perhaps being TRBD1 or TRBD2 (5 bases each). Trimming took off 2 bases at V and 2 bases at J, with 10 bases between the two ends. The CDR3 is 16 amino acids. CDR1 is SGHDN and CDR2 is FVKESK in the germline V gene. CDR3 nucleotides: TGTGCCAGCAGCCAATGGGGGATACCTGGGGCCAACGTCCTGACTTTC. It translates to CASSQWGIPGANVLTF.

This clone has more than one count but fewer than ten. The CDR3 DNA reads as TGTGCCAGCAGCTCCACGCGGACCTACGAGCAGTACTTC. The encoded protein is CASSSTRTYEQYF. This sequence joins TRBV7-8 and TRBJ2-7; D remains unclear. CDR3 length: 13 residues. Germline lookup yields CDR1 SGHVS and CDR2 FQNEAQ. V dropped 4 bases and J dropped 2 bases, with 9 bases sitting between them.

The chain links TRBV19 to TRBJ2-1, with D possibly being TRBD1 or TRBD2 (5 bases each). This CDR3 region has 15 residues. Germline V lookup: CDR1 LNHDA, CDR2 SQIVND (reference sequence). The V and J ends lost 8 bases and 9 bases respectively, with 23 bases between them. The CDR3 reads CASGWGGRGPPEQFF. In nucleotides, the CDR3 is TGTGCCAGTGGGTGGGGCGGTCGAGGGCCGCCTGAGCAGTTCTTC.

The CDR3 DNA follows: TGTGCCAGCAGCCAAGGGGGAAGCTCACCCCTCCACTTT. Translating gives CASSQGGSSPLHF. The chain has TRBV3-1 (or the pseudogene TRBV3-2) and TRBJ1-6; D is unclear. Trimming shortened V by 1 base and J by 10 bases, and 8 bases separated the two germline ends. The CDR3 extends over 13 amino acids. Looked up from germline, CDR1 is LGHDT and CDR2 is YNNKEL (reference sequence).

The chain links TRBV5-6 to TRBJ2-2; 8 bases map to TRBD1. V lost 0 bases and J lost 5; bases outside the gene matches: 9. This CDR3 has 17 amino acids. Germline V gene data show CDR1 as SGHDT and CDR2 as YYEEEE. The CDR3 nucleotides read TGTGCCAGCAGCTTGGTTGGACAGGGTAAAAGGACCGGGGAGCTGTTTTTT. As protein: CASSLVGQGKRTGELFF.

This CDR3 is CASSYDRELDTQYF. CDR3 bases: TGTGCCAGCAGCTACGACAGGGAGTTAGATACGCAGTATTTT. This chain links TRBV7-2 with TRBJ2-3, with 7 bases lining up with TRBD1. The CDR3 sequence is 14 residues long. The germline V gene has CDR1 SGHTA and CDR2 FQGNSA. Losses at the gene ends were 4 bases for V and 5 bases for J; bases not matched to a gene: 6.